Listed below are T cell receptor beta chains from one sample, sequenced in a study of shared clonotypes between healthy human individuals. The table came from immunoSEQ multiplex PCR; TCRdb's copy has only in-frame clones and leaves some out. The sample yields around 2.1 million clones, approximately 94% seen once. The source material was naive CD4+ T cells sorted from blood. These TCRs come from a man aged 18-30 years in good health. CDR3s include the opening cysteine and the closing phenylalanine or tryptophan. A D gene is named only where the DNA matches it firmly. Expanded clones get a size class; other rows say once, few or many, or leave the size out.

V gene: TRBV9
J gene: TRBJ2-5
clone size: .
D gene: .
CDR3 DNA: TGTGCCAGCAGCGTCAGTATGGGGGGGCCTAAGGAAGAGACCCAGTACTTC
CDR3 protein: CASSVSMGGPKEETQYF

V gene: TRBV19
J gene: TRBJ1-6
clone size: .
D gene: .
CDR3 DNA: TGTGCCACCCGTTCATATGGGAGCTCCTATAATTCACCCCTCCACTTT
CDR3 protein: CATRSYGSSYNSPLHF

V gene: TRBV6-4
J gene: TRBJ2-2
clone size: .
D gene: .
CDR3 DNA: TGTGCCAGCAGTGAGGAGAACACCGGGGAGCTGTTTTTT
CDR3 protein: CASSEENTGELFF

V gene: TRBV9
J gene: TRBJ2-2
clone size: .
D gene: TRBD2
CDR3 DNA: TGTGCCAGCAGCGTAGGGGGAAGCGGGAGGACGTACACCGGGGAGCTGTTTTTT
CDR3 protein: CASSVGGSGRTYTGELFF

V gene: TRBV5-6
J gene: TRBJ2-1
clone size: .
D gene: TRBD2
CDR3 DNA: TGTGCCAGCAGAACTAGCGGGACCGACCCCAATGAGCAGTTCTTC
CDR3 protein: CASRTSGTDPNEQFF

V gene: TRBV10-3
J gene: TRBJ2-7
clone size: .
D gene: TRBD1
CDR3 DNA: TGTGCCATCAGTCTGACAGGGACCCACGAGCAGTACTTC
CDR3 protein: CAISLTGTHEQYF

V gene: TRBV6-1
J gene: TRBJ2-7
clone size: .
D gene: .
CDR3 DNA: TGTGCCAGCCACGAGGTCTGGAGCTCCTACGAGCAGTACTTC
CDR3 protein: CASHEVWSSYEQYF

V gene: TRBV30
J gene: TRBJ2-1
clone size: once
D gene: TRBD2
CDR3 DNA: TGTGCCTGGATTCCGGGACTAGCGGGAAATAATGAGCAGTTCTTC
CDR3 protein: CAWIPGLAGNNEQFF

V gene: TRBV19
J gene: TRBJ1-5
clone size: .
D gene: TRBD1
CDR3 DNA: TGTGCCAGTAGTACACAGGGGGGCAATCAGCCCCAGCATTTT
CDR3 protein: CASSTQGGNQPQHF

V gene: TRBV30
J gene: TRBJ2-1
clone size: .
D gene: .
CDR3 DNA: TGTGCCTGGAGTGTAGTCCTCAATGAGCAGTTCTTC
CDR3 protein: CAWSVVLNEQFF

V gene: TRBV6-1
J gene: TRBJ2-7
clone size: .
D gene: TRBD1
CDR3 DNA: TGTGCCAGCATAAGACAGGGGGGATCCTACGAGCAGTACTTC
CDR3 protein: CASIRQGGSYEQYF

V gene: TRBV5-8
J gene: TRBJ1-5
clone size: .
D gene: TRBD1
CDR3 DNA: TGTGCCAGCAGCCAGACAGGGCTAACCGACAATCAGCCCCAGCATTTT
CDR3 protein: CASSQTGLTDNQPQHF

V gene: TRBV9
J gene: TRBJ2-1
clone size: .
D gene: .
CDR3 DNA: TGTGCCAGCAGCGGGGGACTGGCGGCCTACAATGAGCAGTTCTTC
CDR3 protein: CASSGGLAAYNEQFF

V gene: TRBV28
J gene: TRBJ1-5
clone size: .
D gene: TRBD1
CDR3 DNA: TGTGCCAGCAGGGGGACAGGGGGCCTGAATAGCAATCAGCCCCAGCATTTT
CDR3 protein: CASRGTGGLNSNQPQHF

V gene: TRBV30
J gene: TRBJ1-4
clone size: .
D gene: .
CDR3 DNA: TGTGCCTGGAGTGGGGGGGCTGTTGAAAAACTGTTTTTT
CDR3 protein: CAWSGGAVEKLFF

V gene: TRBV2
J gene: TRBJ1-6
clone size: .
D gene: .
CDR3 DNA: TGTGCCAGCAGGGGGGTCATCGGTTCACCCCTCCACTTT
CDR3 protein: CASRGVIGSPLHF

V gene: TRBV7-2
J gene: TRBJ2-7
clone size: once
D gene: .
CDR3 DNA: TGTGCCAGCAGCTTAGCAGCCCCGGTGACAGGGAGGGGTCCCTACGAGCAGTACTTC
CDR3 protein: CASSLAAPVTGRGPYEQYF